These 3 T cell receptor beta chains came from one sample sequenced in a study of identical twins. TCRdb processed the 5' RACE reads anew with MiXCR; each CDR3 protein has one entry. The table has just over 500,000 distinct CDR3 sequences, 20% to 25% seen once; the top ten hold roughly 0.9%. The same sample was also studied in work on T cells expressing NK-cell markers.

Sample: CD4+ T cells sorted from blood. These receptors were obtained from a woman in her late teens or twenties in good health.

This chain uses TRBV14 with TRBJ1-1; D call uncertain. CDR1 is SGHDN, CDR2 FVKESK, per germline. Deletions cut 0 bases from V and 3 bases from J, with 8 bases between. This CDR3 has 14 amino acids. DNA of the CDR3: TGTGCCAGCAGCCAAGATGTGAGATACACTGAAGCTTTCTTT. Translation: CASSQDVRYTEAFF.

This chain joins TRBV6-2 or TRBV6-3 and TRBJ2-1, with D possibly matching TRBD2 (6 bases). The germline CDR1 and CDR2 sequences are MNHEY and SVGEGT. The V and J ends lost 3 bases and 1 base respectively, with 10 bases between them. This CDR3 comprises 15 residues. This chain's CDR3 is CASSYGSGSYNEQFF. DNA of the CDR3: TGTGCCAGCAGTTATGGTAGCGGATCCTACAATGAGCAGTTCTTC.

A few counts support this clonotype. The chain employs TRBV12-3 or TRBV12-4 and TRBJ2-2; TRBD2 agrees at 8 bases. The ends lost 3 bases at V and 6 bases at J; junction bases unmatched: 0. CDR3 length: 13 residues. The CDR3: CASSFGGAGELFF. In DNA, the CDR3 is TGTGCCAGCAGTTTCGGGGGGGCCGGGGAGCTGTTTTTT.